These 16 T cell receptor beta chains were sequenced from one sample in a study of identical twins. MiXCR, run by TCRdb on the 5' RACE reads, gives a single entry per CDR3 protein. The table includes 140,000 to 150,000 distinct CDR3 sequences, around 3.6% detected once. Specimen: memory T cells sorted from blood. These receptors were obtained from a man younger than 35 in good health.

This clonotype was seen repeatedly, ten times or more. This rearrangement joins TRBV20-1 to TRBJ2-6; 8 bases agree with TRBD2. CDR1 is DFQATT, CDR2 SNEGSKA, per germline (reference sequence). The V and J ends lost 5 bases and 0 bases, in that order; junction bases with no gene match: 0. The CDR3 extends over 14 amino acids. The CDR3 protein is CSARGGSGANVLTF. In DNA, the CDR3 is TGCAGTGCTCGGGGGGGCTCTGGGGCCAACGTCCTGACTTTC.

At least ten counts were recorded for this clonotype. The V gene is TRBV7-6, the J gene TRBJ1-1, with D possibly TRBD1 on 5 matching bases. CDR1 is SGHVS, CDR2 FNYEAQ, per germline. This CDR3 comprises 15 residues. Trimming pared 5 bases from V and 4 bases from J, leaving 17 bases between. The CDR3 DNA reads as TGTGCCAGCAGCCGGCGAGGGGCGGTCGCCACTGAAGCTTTCTTT. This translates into CASSRRGAVATEAFF.

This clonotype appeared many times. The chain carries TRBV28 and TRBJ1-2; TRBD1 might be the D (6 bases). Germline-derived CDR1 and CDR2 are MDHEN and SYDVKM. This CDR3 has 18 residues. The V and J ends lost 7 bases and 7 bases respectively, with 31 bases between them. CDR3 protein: CASITNPAGTPGVSGYTF. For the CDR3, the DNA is TGTGCCAGCATCACAAATCCGGCGGGGACACCTGGGGTATCTGGCTACACCTTC.

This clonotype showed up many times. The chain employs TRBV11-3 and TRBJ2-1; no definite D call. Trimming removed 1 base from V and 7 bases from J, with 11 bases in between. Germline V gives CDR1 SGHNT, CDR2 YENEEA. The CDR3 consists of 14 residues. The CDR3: CASSLGVSGNEQFF. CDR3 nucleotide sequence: TGTGCCAGCAGCTTAGGGGTCTCCGGGAATGAGCAGTTCTTC.

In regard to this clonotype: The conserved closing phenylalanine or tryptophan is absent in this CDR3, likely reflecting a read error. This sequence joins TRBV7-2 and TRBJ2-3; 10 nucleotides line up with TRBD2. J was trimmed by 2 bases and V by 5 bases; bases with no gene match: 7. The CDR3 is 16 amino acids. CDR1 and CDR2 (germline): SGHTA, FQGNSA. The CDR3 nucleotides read TGTGCCAGCAGCGATCGAGCGGGAGGGCCCACAGATACGCAGTATTAT. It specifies CASSDRAGGPTDTQYY.

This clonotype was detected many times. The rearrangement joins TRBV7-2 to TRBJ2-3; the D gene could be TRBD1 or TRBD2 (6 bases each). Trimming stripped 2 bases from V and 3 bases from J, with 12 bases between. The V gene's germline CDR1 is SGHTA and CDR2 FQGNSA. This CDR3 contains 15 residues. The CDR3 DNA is TGTGCCAGCAGCTTACCCACAGGGAGGACAGATACGCAGTATTTT. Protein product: CASSLPTGRTDTQYF.

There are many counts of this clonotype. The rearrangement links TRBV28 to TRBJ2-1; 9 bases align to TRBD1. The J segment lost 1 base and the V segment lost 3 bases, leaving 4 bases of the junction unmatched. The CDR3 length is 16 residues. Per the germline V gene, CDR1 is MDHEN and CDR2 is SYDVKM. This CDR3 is CASSFLGQGSYNEQFF. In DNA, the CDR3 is TGTGCCAGCAGTTTTTTGGGACAGGGTTCCTACAATGAGCAGTTCTTC.

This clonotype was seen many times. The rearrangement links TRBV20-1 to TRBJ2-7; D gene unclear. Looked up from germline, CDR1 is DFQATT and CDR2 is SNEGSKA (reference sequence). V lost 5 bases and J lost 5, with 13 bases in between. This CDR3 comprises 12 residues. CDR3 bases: TGCAGTGCTGAGACCAGACTCCACGAGCAGTACTTC. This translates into CSAETRLHEQYF.

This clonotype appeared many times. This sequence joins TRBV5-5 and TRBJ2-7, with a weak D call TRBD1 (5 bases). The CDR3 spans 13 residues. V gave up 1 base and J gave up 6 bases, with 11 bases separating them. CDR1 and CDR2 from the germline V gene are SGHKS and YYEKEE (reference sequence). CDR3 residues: CASSLQGGGEQYF. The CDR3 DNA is TGTGCCAGCAGCTTGCAGGGTGGCGGCGAGCAGTACTTC.

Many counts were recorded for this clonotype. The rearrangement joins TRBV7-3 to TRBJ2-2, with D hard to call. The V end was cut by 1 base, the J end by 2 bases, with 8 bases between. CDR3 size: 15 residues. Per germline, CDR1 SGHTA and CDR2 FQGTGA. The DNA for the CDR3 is TGTGCCAGCAGCTTAAGCCTAAGCAACACCGGGGAGCTGTTTTTT. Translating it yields CASSLSLSNTGELFF.

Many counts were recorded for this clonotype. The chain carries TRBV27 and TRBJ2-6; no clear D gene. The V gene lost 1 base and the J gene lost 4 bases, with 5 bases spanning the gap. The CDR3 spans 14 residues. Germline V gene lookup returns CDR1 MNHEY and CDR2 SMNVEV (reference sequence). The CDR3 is CASSLLAGANVLTF. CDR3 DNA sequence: TGTGCCAGCAGTTTATTGGCCGGGGCCAACGTCCTGACTTTC.

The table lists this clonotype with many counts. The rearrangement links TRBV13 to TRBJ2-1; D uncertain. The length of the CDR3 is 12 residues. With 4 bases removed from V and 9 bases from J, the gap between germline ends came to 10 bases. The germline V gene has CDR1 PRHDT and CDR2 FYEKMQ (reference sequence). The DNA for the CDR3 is TGTGCCAGCAGCTCACAAGTCGGTGAGCAGTTCTTC. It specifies CASSSQVGEQFF.

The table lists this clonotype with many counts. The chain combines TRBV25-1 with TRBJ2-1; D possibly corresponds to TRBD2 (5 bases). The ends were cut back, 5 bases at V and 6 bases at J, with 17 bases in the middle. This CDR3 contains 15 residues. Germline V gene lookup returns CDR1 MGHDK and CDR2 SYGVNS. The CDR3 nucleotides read TGTGCCAGCAGTCCCCGGGGTCATGCCCTCAATGAGCAGTTCTTC. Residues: CASSPRGHALNEQFF.

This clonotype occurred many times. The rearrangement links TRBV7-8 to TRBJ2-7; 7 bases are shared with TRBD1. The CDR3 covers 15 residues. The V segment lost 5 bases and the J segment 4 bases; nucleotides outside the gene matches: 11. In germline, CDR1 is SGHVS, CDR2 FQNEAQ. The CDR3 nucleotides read TGTGCCAGCAGCCAATCGACAGGGTCGGGTTACGAGCAGTACGTC. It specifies CASSQSTGSGYEQYV.

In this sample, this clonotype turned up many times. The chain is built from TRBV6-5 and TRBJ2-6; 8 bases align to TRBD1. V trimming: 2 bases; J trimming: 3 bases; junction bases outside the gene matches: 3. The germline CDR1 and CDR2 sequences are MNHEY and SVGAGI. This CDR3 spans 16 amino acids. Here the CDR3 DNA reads TGTGCCAGCAGTTACCAGACAGGGGTTGGGGCCAACGTCCTGACTTTC. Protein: CASSYQTGVGANVLTF.

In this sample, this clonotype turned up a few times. The CDR3 protein is CASSYSGQPRYNEQFF. In nucleotides, the CDR3 is TGTGCCAGCAGTTACTCGGGACAGCCTAGGTACAATGAGCAGTTCTTC. The rearrangement joins TRBV6-2 or TRBV6-3 to TRBJ2-1; 7 nucleotides agree with TRBD1. Unmatched junction bases numbered 6, after V lost 0 bases and J lost 4 bases. There are 16 residues in the CDR3. Per germline, CDR1 MNHEY and CDR2 SVGEGT.